This paragraph covers one T cell receptor (beta chain) sequence. CDR3 length equals 15 residues. V was clipped by 0 bases and J by 6 bases; unmatched bases: 3. Germline assignment: CDR1 MNHEY and CDR2 SVGAGI. These data come from a study of glioma-infiltrating T cells after dendritic cell vaccination. Using immunoSEQ multiplex PCR, the repertoire was profiled, and TCRdb retains in-frame clones only, with some absent. The sample yields over 90,000 clones, 80% seen once. Time point noted: after dendritic cell vaccination, including at tumor progression/relapse. The chain joins TRBV6-5 to TRBJ1-3; 9 positions agree with TRBD1. This TCR was recovered from a human donor with glioblastoma. Sequencing used blood, obtained after dendritic cell vaccination. The CDR3 protein is CASSYSRDRVNTIYF. DNA for the CDR3: TGTGCCAGCAGTTACTCTCGGGACAGGGTAAACACCATATATTTT.